Presented here are 4 T cell receptor beta chains from one specimen sequenced in a study of early T cells in non-severe SARS-CoV-2 infection. TCRdb re-called the 5' RACE reads through MiXCR, storing one row per CDR3 protein. The sample lists about 24,000 distinct CDR3 sequences; around 4% were seen once. Sequencing was done on a sample of whole blood. The receptors were sampled from an adult who was a healthcare worker with PCR-confirmed SARS-CoV-2 infection or an uninfected control (not recorded which).

This clonotype has at least ten counts. The chain has TRBV7-2 and TRBJ2-1; 9 nucleotides line up with TRBD2. V lost 5 bases, J lost 11 bases, and 10 bases stayed unmatched. This CDR3 spans 14 amino acids. CDR1 is SGHTA, CDR2 FQGNSA, per germline. The CDR3 loop is CASSPQSAGGQQFF. The CDR3 coding sequence is TGTGCCAGCAGCCCCCAGTCGGCGGGGGGGCAGCAGTTCTTC.

In this sample, this clonotype turned up many times. The rearrangement joins TRBV5-6 to TRBJ2-5; TRBD2 agrees at 9 bases. The junction had 4 bases not matched to a gene; V was cut back by 5 bases and J by 2 bases. This CDR3 region has 14 residues. CDR1 and CDR2 from the germline V gene are SGHDT and YYEEEE. The CDR3 sequence is CASRGGLAQETQYF. As DNA, the CDR3 is TGTGCCAGCAGGGGGGGACTAGCACAAGAGACCCAGTACTTC.

This clonotype has ten or more counts. This chain links TRBV28 with TRBJ1-5; D is undetermined. Trimming cost V 3 bases and J 4 bases, with 7 bases left between them. Germline V lookup: CDR1 MDHEN, CDR2 SYDVKM. The CDR3 extends over 13 amino acids. Written as DNA, the CDR3 is TGTGCCAGCAGTTTTGGAACTAATCAGCCCCAGCATTTT. Encoded protein: CASSFGTNQPQHF.

At least ten counts were recorded for this clonotype. V gene TRBV5-8 combines with J gene TRBJ2-5; 8 bases are a match to TRBD1. Germline assignment: CDR1 SGHTS and CDR2 YDEGEE. After removal of 0 bases from V and 2 bases from J, the junction contained 3 bases not matched to a gene. The CDR3 has 15 amino acids. CDR3 loop: CASSLAGTGQETQYF. The CDR3, as DNA: TGTGCCAGCAGCTTGGCAGGGACAGGTCAAGAGACCCAGTACTTC.